A single sample gave rise to the 3 T cell receptor beta chains below, sequenced in a study of T cell responses to AZD1222 COVID-19 vaccine. Produced via immunoSEQ multiplex PCR; TCRdb's table is partial and in-frame only. The sample yields about 110,000 clones, over 90% seen once. Sample: peripheral blood, taken 28 days after the second AZD1222 dose. Receptors were obtained from an adult who received the AZD1222 COVID-19 vaccine.

DNA for the CDR3: TGTGCCAGCAGATCTGGACAGGGGGCGGTTGGCTACACCTTC. Its protein product is CASRSGQGAVGYTF. This rearrangement joins TRBV6-4 to TRBJ1-2, with 11 positions matching TRBD1. V trimming: 6 bases; J trimming: 7 bases; junction bases outside the gene matches: 7. Looked up from germline, CDR1 is MRHNA and CDR2 is SNTAGT. There are 14 residues in the CDR3.

The chain uses TRBV7-6 and TRBJ2-1; possibly TRBD1 for D (6 bases). Trimming pared 2 bases from V and 10 bases from J, leaving 15 bases between. Per the germline V gene, CDR1 is SGHVS and CDR2 is FNYEAQ. This CDR3 comprises 14 residues. The CDR3 region has the DNA TGTGCCAGCAGCTTATATCCAACAGGGTTCGAGCAGTTCTTC. This codes for CASSLYPTGFEQFF.

The chain uses TRBV6-2 or TRBV6-3 and TRBJ2-7; 7 nucleotides match TRBD2. The ends lost 4 bases at V and 4 bases at J; junction bases unmatched: 7. The CDR3 runs to 14 residues. Looked up from germline, CDR1 is MNHEY and CDR2 is SVGEGT. The chain's CDR3 is CASSSGDYLYEQYF. The CDR3 coding sequence is TGTGCCAGCAGTTCGGGGGACTATCTATACGAGCAGTACTTC.